These T cell receptor beta chains were read from a single sample in a study of T cell repertoires in cytomegalovirus infection. TCRdb processed the reads anew with MiXCR; each CDR3 protein has one entry. The table lists 400,000 to 550,000 distinct CDR3 sequences, around 10% of them singletons. Sequencing input: PBMCs. The receptors here all came from a human donor in good health (CMV status not recorded). Some clones in this sample may be carry-over from other donors' samples. Both conserved end residues are part of each CDR3. D genes are given only for firm matches.

J	D	V	CDR3
TRBJ2-2	NA	TRBV7-3	CASSRTGLFTGELFF
TRBJ2-5	TRBD2	TRBV20-1	CSARDSGSGETQYF
TRBJ2-7	NA	TRBV27	CASRGWAYEQYF
TRBJ2-5	TRBD2	TRBV7-9	CASSPQGGGWAETQYF
TRBJ1-1	NA	TRBV18	CASSPIRGGVNTEAFF
TRBJ1-2	NA	TRBV3-1	CASSHDQAGEWGYTF
TRBJ1-4	NA	TRBV6-1	CASSEPKEKLFF
TRBJ2-5	NA	TRBV27	CASSPLSWGETQYF
TRBJ1-2	NA	TRBV9	CASRPGPKGYGYTF
TRBJ2-2	TRBD2	TRBV7-2	CASSRGTSGRRGGELFF
TRBJ2-5	NA	TRBV2	CASTVADQETQYF
TRBJ1-1	NA	TRBV27	CASSLSRGERGAFF
TRBJ1-5	TRBD1	TRBV2	CATNGTGNQPQHF
TRBJ2-1	TRBD1	TRBV29-1	CSVESRDRGYNEQFF
TRBJ1-4	TRBD1	TRBV9	CASSVGDRDNEKLFF
TRBJ2-1	TRBD2	TRBV20-1	CSARDGAGVDNEQFF
TRBJ1-1	NA	TRBV7-8	CASSLVEMNTEAFF
TRBJ2-7	NA	TRBV7-3	CASSLMEGYEQYF
TRBJ1-2	NA	TRBV4-1	CASSQETLVRLRPNYGYTF
TRBJ2-1	TRBD2	TRBV25-1	CASSQGLAGGPNEQFF
TRBJ2-7	NA	TRBV7-2	CASSTPGVTGPSYEQYF
TRBJ1-6	NA	TRBV5-4	CASSFTGGNSPLHF
TRBJ2-3	NA	TRBV7-3	CASSSSALRTDTQYF
TRBJ1-1	NA	TRBV6-5	CASSYSAGAANTEAFF
TRBJ2-2	NA	TRBV5-5	CASSLAPANTGELFF
TRBJ1-5	NA	TRBV20-1	CSARSETGLGVGQPQHF
TRBJ2-2	NA	TRBV11-3	CASSLDGRGANTGELFF
TRBJ2-7	NA	TRBV28	CASSDVYEQYF
TRBJ1-2	NA	TRBV4-1	CASSPGAASWGYTF
TRBJ1-2	NA	TRBV7-2	CASLGGAARGYTF
TRBJ2-5	TRBD1	TRBV24-1	CATSAMGQGGETQYF
TRBJ2-1	NA	TRBV7-3	CASSLDGSGEQFF
TRBJ1-6	NA	TRBV19	CASKRTRNSPLHF
TRBJ1-1	NA	TRBV7-9	CASSLIRLGSTEAFF
TRBJ1-1	TRBD1	TRBV5-6	CASSLAGGVGNTEAFF
TRBJ2-2	NA	TRBV11-1	CASSLEGSDTGELFF
TRBJ1-2	NA	TRBV7-4	CASSLSRRGYTF
TRBJ2-1	TRBD1	TRBV2	CASSVGQSYNEQFF
TRBJ2-1	TRBD2	TRBV6-5	CASSRGLAYHEQFF
TRBJ1-2	NA	TRBV20-1	CSARDPVKGPSGYTF
TRBJ1-1	NA	TRBV6-5	CASRLTELNTEAFF
TRBJ2-7	TRBD2	TRBV28	CASSSPKVAGSYEQYF
TRBJ2-3	NA	TRBV2	CASKFLDTQYF
TRBJ1-1	NA	TRBV7-9	CASSRKTGNTEAFF
TRBJ1-1	NA	TRBV27	CASSSGRTSDTEAFF
TRBJ2-7	NA	TRBV5-5	CASSFTGKSYEQYF
TRBJ2-2	NA	TRBV5-1	CASSPTGGGFGELFF
TRBJ2-7	TRBD1	TRBV24-1	CATSDFAGGSYEQYF
TRBJ2-3	TRBD1	TRBV11-2	CASSSATGGDGTDTQYF
TRBJ2-7	NA	TRBV6-1	CASSEFHAAPYEQYF
TRBJ2-2	TRBD2	TRBV5-4	CASSAGSGLAGGPGGELFF
TRBJ1-3	NA	TRBV10-2	CASSERATSGNTIYF
TRBJ1-5	NA	TRBV20-1	CSASTARGNQPQHF
TRBJ2-3	NA	TRBV3-1	CASSQVTHTQYF
TRBJ1-2	NA	TRBV6-1	CASSAFIDLSYTF
TRBJ2-5	NA	TRBV29-1	CSVYAYKRMETQYF
TRBJ2-3	NA	TRBV10-3	CAITPGRSSTDTQYF
TRBJ2-7	TRBD1	TRBV7-8	CASSFLNPGQATYEQYF
TRBJ1-1	TRBD1	TRBV20-1	CSARSRGLGNTEAFF
TRBJ2-2	TRBD2	TRBV7-2	CASWGGAGELFF